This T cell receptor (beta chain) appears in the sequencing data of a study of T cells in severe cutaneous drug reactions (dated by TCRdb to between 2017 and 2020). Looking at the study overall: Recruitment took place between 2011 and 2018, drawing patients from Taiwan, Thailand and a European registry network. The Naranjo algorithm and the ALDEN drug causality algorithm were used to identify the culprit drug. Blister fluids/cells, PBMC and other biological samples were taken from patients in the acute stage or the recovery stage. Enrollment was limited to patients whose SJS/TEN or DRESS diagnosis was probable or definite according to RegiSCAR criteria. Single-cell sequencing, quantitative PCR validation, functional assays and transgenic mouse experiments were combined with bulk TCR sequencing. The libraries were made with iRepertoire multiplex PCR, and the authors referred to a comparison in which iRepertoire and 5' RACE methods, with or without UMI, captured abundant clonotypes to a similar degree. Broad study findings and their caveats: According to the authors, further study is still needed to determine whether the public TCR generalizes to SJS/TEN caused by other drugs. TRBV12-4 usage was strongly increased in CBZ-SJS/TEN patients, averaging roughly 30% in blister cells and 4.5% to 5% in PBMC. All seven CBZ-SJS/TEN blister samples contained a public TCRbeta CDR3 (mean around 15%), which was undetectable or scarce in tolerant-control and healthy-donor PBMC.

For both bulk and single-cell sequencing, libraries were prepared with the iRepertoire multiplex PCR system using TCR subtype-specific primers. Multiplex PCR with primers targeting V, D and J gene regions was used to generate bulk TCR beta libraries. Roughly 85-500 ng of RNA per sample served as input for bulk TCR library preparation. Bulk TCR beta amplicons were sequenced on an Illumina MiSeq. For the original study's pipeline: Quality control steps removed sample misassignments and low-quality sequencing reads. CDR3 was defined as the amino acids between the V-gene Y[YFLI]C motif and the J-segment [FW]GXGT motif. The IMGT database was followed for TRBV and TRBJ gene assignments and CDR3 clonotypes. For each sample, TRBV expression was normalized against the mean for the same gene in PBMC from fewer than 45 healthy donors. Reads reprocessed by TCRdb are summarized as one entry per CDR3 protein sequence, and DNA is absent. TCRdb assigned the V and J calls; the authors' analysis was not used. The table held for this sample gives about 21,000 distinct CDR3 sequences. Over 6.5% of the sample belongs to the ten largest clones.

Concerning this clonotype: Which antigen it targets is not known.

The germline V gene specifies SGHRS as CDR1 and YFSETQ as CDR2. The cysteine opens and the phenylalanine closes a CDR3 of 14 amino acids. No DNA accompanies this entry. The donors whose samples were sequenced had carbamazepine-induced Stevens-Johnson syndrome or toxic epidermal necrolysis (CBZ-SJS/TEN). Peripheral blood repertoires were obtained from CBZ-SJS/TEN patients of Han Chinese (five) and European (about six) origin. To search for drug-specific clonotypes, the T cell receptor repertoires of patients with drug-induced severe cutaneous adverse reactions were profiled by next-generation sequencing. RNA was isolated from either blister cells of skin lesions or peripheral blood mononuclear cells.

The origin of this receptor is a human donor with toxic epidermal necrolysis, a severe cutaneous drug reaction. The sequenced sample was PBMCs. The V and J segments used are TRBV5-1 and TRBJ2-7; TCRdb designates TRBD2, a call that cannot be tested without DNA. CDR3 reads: CASSFEAGVMKQYF.